These T cell receptor beta chains were read from a single sample in a study of CD8 T cells in ankylosing spondylitis. A single record per CDR3 protein comes from TCRdb applying MiXCR to the 5' RACE reads. The sample records 700,000 or so distinct CDR3 sequences, about 20% being singletons. The specimen was blood, either unsorted or a sorted T cell fraction (not recorded which). Every receptor here comes from a male donor with ankylosing spondylitis. Each CDR3 is given with its conserved first and last residue. D genes are given only for firm matches. Expanded clones are given a class, and other clones once, few, many or no size at all.

V	size	J	D	CDR3	DNA
TRBV7-2	once	TRBJ2-3	.	CASNLPRDSVYF	TGTGCCAGCAACCTTCCCCGGGACTCCGTGTATTTT
TRBV19	.	TRBJ2-5	.	CASMRAETQYF	TGTGCCAGTATGAGGGCAGAGACCCAGTACTTC
TRBV5-1	.	TRBJ2-7	.	CASSLAPQNYEQYF	TGCGCCAGCAGCTTGGCGCCACAGAACTACGAGCAGTACTTC
TRBV3-1	.	TRBJ2-2	.	CASSRGGGNTGELFF	TGTGCCAGCAGCCGCGGAGGTGGGAACACCGGGGAGCTGTTTTTT
TRBV10-3	.	TRBJ2-5	.	CAISYGPEETQYF	TGTGCCATCAGCTATGGACCAGAAGAGACCCAGTACTTC
TRBV27	few	TRBJ2-2	.	CASSLRAKTGELFF	TGTGCCAGCAGTTTACGGGCGAAGACCGGGGAGCTGTTTTTT
TRBV10-3	few	TRBJ2-5	TRBD2	CATSGTSLQETQYF	TGTGCCACCAGTGGGACTAGCCTTCAAGAGACCCAGTACTTC
TRBV28	.	TRBJ1-1	TRBD1	CASRQGAGHTEAFF	TGTGCCAGCAGGCAGGGGGCAGGTCACACTGAAGCTTTCTTT
TRBV6-5	.	TRBJ1-2	.	CASSWDTNYGYTF	TGTGCCAGCAGTTGGGACACTAACTATGGCTACACCTTC
TRBV2	.	TRBJ2-1	TRBD2	CASRGGTSGSSEQFF	TGTGCCAGCAGGGGGGGGACTAGCGGGAGTAGTGAGCAGTTCTTC
TRBV27	many	TRBJ2-2	TRBD2	CASSTGTSGTGELFF	TGTGCCAGCAGTACCGGGACTAGCGGGACCGGGGAGCTGTTTTTT
TRBV20-1	few	TRBJ1-6	.	CSARLEPGANSPLHF	TGCAGTGCTAGACTGGAGCCGGGGGCCAATTCACCCCTCCACTTT
TRBV12-3/TRBV12-4	.	TRBJ2-2	TRBD1	CASSPGDSRTGELFF	TGTGCCAGCAGTCCCGGGGACAGCCGAACCGGGGAGCTGTTTTTT
TRBV7-2	few	TRBJ2-7	TRBD1	CASSAPGQVSSYEQYF	TGTGCCAGCAGCGCTCCGGGACAGGTGAGCTCCTACGAGCAGTACTTC
TRBV10-3	.	TRBJ2-1	TRBD1	CAISESEGQGAYNEQFF	TGTGCCATCAGTGAGTCAGAGGGACAGGGGGCCTACAATGAGCAGTTCTTC
TRBV20-1	few	TRBJ1-5	.	CSASTGQNQPQHF	TGCAGTGCTAGTACAGGACAAAATCAGCCCCAGCATTTT